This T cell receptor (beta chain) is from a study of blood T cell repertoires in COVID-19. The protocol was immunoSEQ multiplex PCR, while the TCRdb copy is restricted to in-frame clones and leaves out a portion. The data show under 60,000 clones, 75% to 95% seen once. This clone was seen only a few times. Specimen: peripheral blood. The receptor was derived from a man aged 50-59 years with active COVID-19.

Here the CDR3 reads CSVELLPGQKTYEQYF. CDR3 coding DNA: TGCAGCGTTGAACTACTCCCGGGACAGAAAACCTACGAGCAGTACTTC. The V gene is TRBV29-1, the J gene TRBJ2-7; 7 bases agree with TRBD1. The CDR3 is made up of 16 amino acids. Germline V gives CDR1 SQVTM, CDR2 ANQGSEA. V gave up 2 bases and J gave up 2 bases; unmatched junction bases: 12.